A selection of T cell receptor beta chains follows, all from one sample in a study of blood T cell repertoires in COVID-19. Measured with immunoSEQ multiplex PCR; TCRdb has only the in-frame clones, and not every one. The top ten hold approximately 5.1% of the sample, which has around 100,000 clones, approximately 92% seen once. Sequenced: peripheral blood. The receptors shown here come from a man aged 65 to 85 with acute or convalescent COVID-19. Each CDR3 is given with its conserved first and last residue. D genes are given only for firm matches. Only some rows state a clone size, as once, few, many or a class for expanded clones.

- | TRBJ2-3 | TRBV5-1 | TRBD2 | CASSSTSGAGADTQYF | TGCGCCAGCAGCTCGACTAGCGGGGCCGGTGCAGATACGCAGTATTTT
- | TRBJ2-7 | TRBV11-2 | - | CASSLRGAGRQYF | TGTGCCAGCAGCTTACGCGGTGCGGGGAGGCAGTACTTC
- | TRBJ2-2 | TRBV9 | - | CASSPGGTPNTGELFF | TGTGCCAGCAGCCCAGGGGGGACACCGAACACCGGGGAGCTGTTTTTT
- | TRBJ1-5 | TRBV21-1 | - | CASSKEGQGEGYSNQPQHF | TGTGCCAGCAGCAAAGAAGGGCAGGGGGAAGGATATAGCAATCAGCCCCAGCATTTT
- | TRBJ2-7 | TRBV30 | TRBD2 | CAWTKTSSGGYEQYF | TGTGCCTGGACTAAAACGTCTAGCGGGGGCTACGAGCAGTACTTC
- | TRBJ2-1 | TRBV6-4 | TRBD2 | CASSEPGLAGDEQFF | TGTGCCAGCAGTGAACCGGGACTAGCTGGCGATGAGCAGTTCTTC
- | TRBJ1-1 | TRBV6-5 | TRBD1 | CASSYQQGLSEAFF | TGTGCCAGCAGTTACCAACAGGGGCTCTCTGAAGCTTTCTTT
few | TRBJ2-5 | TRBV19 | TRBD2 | CASSPNRLAGGGETQYF | TGTGCCAGTAGCCCTAACCGATTAGCGGGAGGGGGGGAGACCCAGTACTTC
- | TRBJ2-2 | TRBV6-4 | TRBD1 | CATFQGAPNTGELFF | TGTGCCACCTTCCAGGGGGCGCCGAACACCGGGGAGCTGTTTTTT
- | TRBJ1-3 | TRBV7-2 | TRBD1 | CASRRDRANTIYF | TGTGCCAGCAGGAGGGACAGGGCGAACACCATATATTTT
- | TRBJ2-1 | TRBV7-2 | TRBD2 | CASSWRTSDYNEQFF | TGTGCCAGCAGCTGGCGGACTAGCGACTACAATGAGCAGTTCTTC
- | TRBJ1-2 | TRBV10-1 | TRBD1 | CASIPGQPPIYGYTF | TGCGCCAGCATACCGGGACAGCCACCGATTTATGGCTACACCTTC
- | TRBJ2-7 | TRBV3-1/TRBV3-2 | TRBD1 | CASARTGSTDEQYF | TGTGCCAGCGCGAGGACAGGGTCCACAGACGAGCAGTACTTC
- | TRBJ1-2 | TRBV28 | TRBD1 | CASSAGQGPYGYTF | TGTGCCAGCAGCGCCGGACAGGGGCCCTATGGCTACACCTTC
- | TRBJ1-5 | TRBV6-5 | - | CASSGQPQHF | TGTGCCAGCAGCGGTCAGCCCCAGCATTTT
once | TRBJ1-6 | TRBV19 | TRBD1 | CASSPRGQGTGSPLHF | TGTGCCAGTAGTCCGAGAGGCCAGGGGACAGGTTCACCCCTCCACTTT
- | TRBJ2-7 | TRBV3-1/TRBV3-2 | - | CASSQVTDPGIYEQYF | TGTGCCAGCAGCCAAGTTACGGACCCAGGGATCTACGAGCAGTACTTC
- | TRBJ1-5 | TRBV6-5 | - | CASSSPQGNQPQHF | TGTGCCAGCAGTTCCCCTCAGGGCAATCAGCCCCAGCATTTT
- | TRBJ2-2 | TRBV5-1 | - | CASSSRGPGELFF | TGCGCCAGCAGCTCCAGGGGTCCCGGGGAGCTGTTTTTT
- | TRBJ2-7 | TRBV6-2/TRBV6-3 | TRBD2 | CASSLARGELYEQYF | TGTGCCAGCAGCTTGGCCCGGGGGGAGCTCTACGAGCAGTACTTC
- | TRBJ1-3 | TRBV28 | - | CASSSTVLSSGNTIYF | TGTGCCAGCAGTAGTACGGTTCTAAGCTCTGGAAACACCATATATTTT
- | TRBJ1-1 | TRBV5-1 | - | CASSWGDEENTEAFF | TGCGCCAGCAGCTGGGGGGATGAGGAGAACACTGAAGCTTTCTTT
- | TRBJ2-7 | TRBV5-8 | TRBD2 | CASSFGTSGSYEQYF | TGTGCCAGCAGCTTCGGGACTAGCGGGTCCTACGAGCAGTACTTC
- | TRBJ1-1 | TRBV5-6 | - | CASSLDVGRANTEAFF | TGTGCCAGCAGCTTGGATGTGGGCAGGGCGAACACTGAAGCTTTCTTT
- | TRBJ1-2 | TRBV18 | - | CASASGGGYTF | TGTGCCAGCGCTAGCGGAGGAGGCTACACCTTC
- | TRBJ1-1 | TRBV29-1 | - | CSVTLGLGLGTEAFF | TGCAGCGTCACATTGGGGCTGGGTTTGGGCACTGAAGCTTTCTTT
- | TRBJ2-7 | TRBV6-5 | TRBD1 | CASSPGQIPYEQYF | TGTGCCAGCAGTCCGGGACAGATCCCCTACGAGCAGTACTTC
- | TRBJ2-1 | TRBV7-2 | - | CASSFLGNEQFF | TGTGCCAGCAGCTTTCTAGGCAATGAGCAGTTCTTC
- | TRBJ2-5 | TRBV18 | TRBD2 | CASSQWVSGNQETQYF | TGTGCCAGCTCCCAGTGGGTTAGCGGGAACCAAGAGACCCAGTACTTC
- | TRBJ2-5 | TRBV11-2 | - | CASSPRSLLQETQYF | TGTGCCAGCAGCCCCAGGTCCCTCCTCCAAGAGACCCAGTACTTC
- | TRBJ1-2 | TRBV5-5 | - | CASSFSGDGYTF | TGTGCCAGCAGCTTTTCGGGGGATGGCTACACCTTC
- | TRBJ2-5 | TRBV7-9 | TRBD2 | CASQIGGGETQYF | TGTGCCAGCCAAATCGGGGGGGGAGAGACCCAGTACTTC
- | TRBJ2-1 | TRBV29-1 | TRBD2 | CSVEDVAGEGGAQFF | TGCAGCGTTGAAGATGTAGCGGGAGAAGGTGGGGCGCAGTTCTTC
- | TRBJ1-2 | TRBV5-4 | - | CASSLGAHGSGYTF | TGTGCCAGCAGCTTGGGGGCCCATGGCTCAGGCTACACCTTC
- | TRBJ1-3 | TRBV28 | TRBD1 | CASSFSGGGNTIYF | TGTGCCAGCAGTTTTTCAGGGGGCGGAAACACCATATATTTT
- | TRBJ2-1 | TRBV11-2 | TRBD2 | CASSLSYGASGSERYEQFF | TGTGCCAGCAGCTTATCTTATGGCGCTAGCGGGAGCGAAAGGTATGAGCAGTTCTTC
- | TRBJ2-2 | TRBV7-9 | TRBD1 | CASSLAPGQVTGELFF | TGTGCCAGCAGCCTGGCTCCGGGACAGGTCACCGGGGAGCTGTTTTTT
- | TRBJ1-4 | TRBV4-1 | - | CASSQPPDRNEKLFF | TGCGCCAGCAGCCAGCCACCGGACAGAAATGAAAAACTGTTTTTT
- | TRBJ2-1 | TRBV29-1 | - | CSVLLALSYNEQFF | TGCAGCGTTCTCCTAGCGTTATCCTACAATGAGCAGTTCTTC
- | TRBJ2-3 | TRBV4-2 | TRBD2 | CASSQPTLSGGDTQYF | TGTGCCAGCAGCCAACCAACACTTAGCGGGGGAGATACGCAGTATTTT
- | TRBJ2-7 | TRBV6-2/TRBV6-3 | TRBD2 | CASSYSLAGELYEQYF | TGTGCCAGCAGTTACTCGTTAGCGGGAGAGCTCTACGAGCAGTACTTC
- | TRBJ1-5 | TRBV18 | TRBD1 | CASSLGTDQPQHF | TGTGCCAGCTCCCTAGGGACAGATCAGCCCCAGCATTTT
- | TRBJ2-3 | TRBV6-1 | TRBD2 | CASSEGSTGGRVWGTDTQYF | TGTGCCAGCAGTGAAGGGTCCACAGGCGGGAGAGTGTGGGGCACAGATACGCAGTATTTT
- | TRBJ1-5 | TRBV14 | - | CASSQTYNQPQHF | TGTGCCAGCAGCCAAACCTATAATCAGCCCCAGCATTTT
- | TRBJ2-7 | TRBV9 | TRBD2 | CASSIWGLGGSYEQYF | TGTGCCAGCAGCATATGGGGACTAGGGGGCTCCTACGAGCAGTACTTC
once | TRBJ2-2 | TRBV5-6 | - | CASSLEGDTGELFF | TGTGCCAGCAGCTTGGAGGGGGACACCGGGGAGCTGTTTTTT
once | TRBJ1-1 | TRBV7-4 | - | CASSPTSLNTEAFF | TGTGCCAGCAGCCCTACTAGCCTGAACACTGAAGCTTTCTTT
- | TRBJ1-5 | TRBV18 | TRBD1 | CASSSGQGGQPQHF | TGTGCCAGCTCATCCGGACAGGGGGGTCAGCCCCAGCATTTT
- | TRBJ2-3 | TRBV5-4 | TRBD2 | CASSLRTSGKLDTQYF | TGTGCCAGCAGCCTCCGGACTAGCGGGAAGTTGGATACGCAGTATTTT
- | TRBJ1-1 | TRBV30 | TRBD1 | CAWSPQGVGAFF | TGTGCCTGGAGTCCTCAGGGGGTCGGGGCTTTCTTT
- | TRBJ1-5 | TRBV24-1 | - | CATHPGSNQPQHF | TGTGCCACCCACCCAGGGAGCAATCAGCCCCAGCATTTT
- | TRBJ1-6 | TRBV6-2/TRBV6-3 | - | CASSLQGRQGSSPLHF | TGTGCCAGCAGCCTTCAAGGGCGGCAGGGAAGCTCACCCCTCCACTTT
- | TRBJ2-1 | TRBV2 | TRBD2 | CASIQREGNEQFF | TGTGCCAGCATTCAGCGGGAGGGCAATGAGCAGTTCTTC